This T cell receptor beta chain is from a study of Graves' ophthalmopathy and Graves' hyperthyroidism. This clonotype has a count of ten or more. Researchers took RNA transcripts and amplified TCR beta CDR3 regions from them. HTBI primers were used in a first-round RT-PCR, which preceded a second-round multiplex PCR. TCRdb re-called the multiplex PCR reads through MiXCR, storing one row per CDR3 protein. This table holds about 400,000 distinct CDR3 sequences, 15% to 20% found once. J was trimmed by 2 bases and V by 7 bases; bases with no gene match: 9. The length of the CDR3 is 14 residues. Germline V lookup: CDR1 GTSNPN, CDR2 SVGIG (reference sequence).

The sequenced material came from peripheral blood. The rearrangement joins TRBV30 to TRBJ1-2; TRBD1 matches at 8 bases. This TCR derives from a woman younger than 30 with Graves' ophthalmopathy. The CDR3 DNA sequence: TGTGCCTACCCCAGGGGGCCCTCGAACTATGGCTACACCTTC. This encodes CAYPRGPSNYGYTF.